Here is one TCR beta chain with its context. cDNA synthesis used the whole RNA isolate, giving expressed TCRB sequences. Approximately 3.6 million reads were obtained on average from naive, central memory and regulatory T cell samples. The table came from immunoSEQ multiplex PCR; TCRdb's copy has only in-frame clones and leaves some out. The data contain more than 130,000 clones, about 7.1% of them singletons. CDR1 and CDR2 from the germline V gene are SGHRS and YFSETQ. This CDR3 comprises 14 residues. The V end was cut by 8 bases, the J end by 1 base, with 15 bases between. The record originates from a study of beta chain features in type 1 diabetes.

The V and J genes are TRBV5-1 and TRBJ2-5; unclear D gene. Material for sequencing was central memory CD4+ T cells from blood. This receptor was identified in a woman in her 30s in good health. CDR3 nucleotide sequence: TGCGCCAGTCGAATGGGCACAGCCCAAGAGACCCAGTACTTC. The encoded protein is CASRMGTAQETQYF.